Presented here are 20 T cell receptor beta chains from one specimen sequenced in a study of naive and memory T cell subsets. A UMI-containing oligonucleotide was joined by 3' ligation to the TCR cDNA template. Ligated cDNA underwent four rounds of PCR with nested alpha and beta constant region primers and SP2. Using its own MiXCR run on the 5' RACE reads, TCRdb lists one record per CDR3 protein. The sample includes 30,000 or so distinct CDR3 sequences, roughly a sixth of them seen just once. The origin of the receptors is a female donor in good health.

This clonotype was detected ten times or more. The chain couples TRBV7-7 to TRBJ2-3, with 14 bases fitting TRBD2. V was clipped by 5 bases and J by 0 bases; unmatched bases: 1. The CDR3 sequence is 16 residues long. Looked up from germline, CDR1 is SSHAT and CDR2 is FNYEAQ (reference sequence). The CDR3, as DNA: TGTGCCAGCAGCAGACTAGCGGGGGGGAGCACAGATACGCAGTATTTT. It yields the protein CASSRLAGGSTDTQYF.

This clonotype occurred a few times. A much more abundant neighbour one base away suggests this may be a read error. The chain couples TRBV29-1 to TRBJ1-2, with 7 bases aligning to TRBD1. Germline CDR1 reads SQVTM; CDR2 reads ANQGSEA. V shed 5 bases and J 12 bases; nucleotides not matched to a gene: 12. The CDR3 is 12 residues long. In DNA form, the CDR3 reads TGCAGCGTTACAACAGGGGCTGGCGGCGACACCTTC. Translated, it gives CSVTTGAGGDTF.

The chain joins TRBV9 to TRBJ2-1, with 12 bases fitting TRBD2. This CDR3 contains 19 residues. Germline CDR1 is SGDLS and CDR2 is YYNGEE. Trimming removed 1 base from V and 0 bases from J; junction bases left unmatched: 8. The CDR3 DNA is TGTGCCAGCAGCGTATTGACTAGCGGGGGTTCTAGCTCCTACAATGAGCAGTTCTTC. It yields the protein CASSVLTSGGSSSYNEQFF.

This clonotype ranks as medium-sized. The chain links TRBV2 to TRBJ2-1; the match to TRBD1 covers 8 bases. The CDR3 runs 14 residues. Per germline, CDR1 SNHLY and CDR2 FYNNEI. V was pared by 4 bases and J by 7 bases, with 6 bases of the junction left unmatched. The CDR3 sequence is CASSGGRGQNEQFF. CDR3 in DNA: TGTGCCAGCAGTGGAGGCAGGGGGCAAAATGAGCAGTTCTTC. Full variable domain (missing parts from reference TRBV2 and TRBJ2-1): EPEVTQTPSHQVTQMGQEVILRCVPISNHLYFYWYRQILGQKVEFLVSFYNNEISEKSEIFDDQFSVERPDGSNFTLKIRSTKLEDSAMYFCASSGGRGQNEQFFGPGTRLTVL.

In its sample, this clonotype ranks as medium-sized. The chain recombines TRBV5-8 with TRBJ2-1; tentatively, D is TRBD1 (6 bases). The CDR3 covers 15 residues. Trimming pared 1 base from V and 3 bases from J, leaving 11 bases between. The germline gives CDR1 SGHTS, CDR2 YDEGEE. This CDR3 reads CASSLTGIRYNEQFF. The CDR3 bases are TGTGCCAGCAGCTTGACAGGGATTCGCTACAATGAGCAGTTCTTC.

In this sample, this clonotype turned up many times. The rearrangement links TRBV29-1 to TRBJ1-1; perhaps TRBD1 as D (5 bases). The germline V gene has CDR1 SQVTM and CDR2 ANQGSEA. Trimming took off 1 base at V and 5 bases at J, with 14 bases between the two ends. CDR3 length: 14 residues. The CDR3 loop is CSVEGLVGGTEAFF. CDR3 DNA: TGCAGCGTTGAAGGTCTCGTCGGGGGAACTGAAGCTTTCTTT.

The chain recombines TRBV7-9 with TRBJ1-1; D is perhaps TRBD1 (6 bases). The germline V gene encodes CDR1 SEHNR and CDR2 FQNEAQ (reference sequence). CDR3 length: 14 amino acids. The ends were cut back, 5 bases at V and 1 base at J, with 11 bases in the middle. The DNA of the CDR3 is TGTGCCAGCAGCACCACAGGGAAGAACACTGAAGCTTTCTTT. It codes for CASSTTGKNTEAFF.

This clonotype was observed many times. The rearrangement joins TRBV7-9 to TRBJ1-5; TRBD1 aligns across 10 bases. Losses at the gene ends were 4 bases for V and 2 bases for J; bases not matched to a gene: 5. The CDR3 runs 16 residues. The germline gives CDR1 SEHNR, CDR2 FQNEAQ (reference sequence). In DNA form, the CDR3 reads TGTGCCAGCAGCTCAGGAGGGACAGGGGGCAATCAGCCCCAGCATTTT. Translation: CASSSGGTGGNQPQHF.

This clonotype has ten or more counts. The chain joins TRBV7-2 to TRBJ1-5, with TRBD1 identical over 7 bases. CDR3 length equals 15 residues. V lost 3 bases, J lost 9 bases, and 11 bases stayed unmatched. Germline V gives CDR1 SGHTA, CDR2 FQGNSA. CDR3 sequence reads: CASSLARDRTWPQHF. CDR3 coding DNA: TGTGCCAGCAGCTTGGCCCGGGACAGAACCTGGCCCCAGCATTTT.

This clonotype was picked up many times. The chain joins TRBV23-1 to TRBJ2-3, with 11 bases identical to TRBD2. TRBV23-1 is an ORF, and what it does is uncertain. V trimming: 0 bases; J trimming: 1 base; junction bases outside the gene matches: 6. The CDR3 spans 18 residues. This CDR3 is CASSQSGTSGERTDTQYF. The CDR3 region has the DNA TGCGCCAGCAGTCAATCAGGGACTAGCGGTGAACGCACAGATACGCAGTATTTT.

There are many counts of this clonotype. The J gene is TRBJ2-7, the V gene TRBV7-8; D call uncertain. This CDR3 contains 12 residues. Germline assignment: CDR1 SGHVS and CDR2 FQNEAQ. Trimming cost V 5 bases and J 2 bases, with 7 bases left between them. CDR3 DNA: TGTGCCAGCAGCCCACCGACCTACGAGCAGTACTTC. It codes for CASSPPTYEQYF.

The rearrangement joins TRBV12-3 or TRBV12-4 to TRBJ2-7, with a weak D call TRBD1 (5 bases). V was trimmed by 3 bases and J by 0 bases, leaving 9 bases between them. The CDR3 sequence is 14 residues long. Here the CDR3 DNA reads TGTGCCAGCAGTTTTGGACACCTCTCCTACGAGCAGTACTTC. It codes for CASSFGHLSYEQYF.

J is TRBJ2-1 and V is TRBV12-3 or TRBV12-4; 13 nucleotides agree with TRBD2. The CDR3 has 16 residues. The V segment lost 1 base and the J segment 5 bases; nucleotides outside the gene matches: 2. For the CDR3, the DNA is TGTGCCAGCAGTTTAGGACTAGCGGGGGGAGACAATGAGCAGTTCTTC. It codes for CASSLGLAGGDNEQFF.

The table lists this clonotype with a few counts. The chain links TRBV4-2 to TRBJ2-7; 8 bases align to TRBD2. CDR1 is LGHNA and CDR2 is YNFKEQ in the germline V gene. V shed 2 bases and J 1 base; nucleotides not matched to a gene: 13. This CDR3 comprises 18 residues. CDR3 sequence: CASSQFPSGHGKSYEQYF. In DNA, the CDR3 is TGTGCCAGCAGCCAATTTCCTAGCGGGCACGGCAAATCCTACGAGCAGTACTTC.

This clonotype was found a few times. The V call is TRBV7-3, the J call TRBJ2-3; a possible D gene is TRBD2 (7 bases). The CDR3 loop spans 15 amino acids. CDR1 is SGHTA and CDR2 is FQGTGA in the germline V gene. Trimming took 2 bases from V and 2 from J, leaving 11 bases between them. CDR3 coding DNA: TGTGCCAGCAGCTTACGGGGGGCGAACACAGATACGCAGTATTTT. Translation: CASSLRGANTDTQYF.

V is TRBV20-1 and J is TRBJ1-5; TRBD1 might be the D (5 bases). Trimming took 5 bases from V and 2 from J, leaving 13 bases between them. Per germline, CDR1 DFQATT and CDR2 SNEGSKA (reference sequence). This CDR3 comprises 14 residues. The CDR3 is CSAGTGQGNQPQHF. The CDR3 DNA is TGCAGTGCTGGGACCGGCCAGGGCAATCAGCCCCAGCATTTT.

This clonotype was detected many times. The chain is built from TRBV20-1 and TRBJ2-2; D gene ambiguous. Germline CDR1 reads DFQATT; CDR2 reads SNEGSKA (reference sequence). The CDR3 is made up of 15 amino acids. V gave up 0 bases and J gave up 4 bases, with 12 bases separating them. The CDR3 loop is CSARDSLWGTGELFF. As DNA, the CDR3 is TGCAGTGCTAGAGACTCCCTCTGGGGCACCGGGGAGCTGTTTTTT.

The chain has TRBV6-6 and TRBJ2-1; TRBD2 matches at 10 bases. CDR3 size: 17 residues. Trimming cost V 0 bases and J 3 bases; bases outside gene matches: 5. The germline gives CDR1 MNHNY, CDR2 SVGAGI (reference sequence). The chain's CDR3 is CASSYSATSGVYNEQFF. CDR3 bases: TGTGCCAGCAGTTACTCCGCAACTAGCGGGGTCTACAATGAGCAGTTCTTC.

Points on this clonotype: It may be a read error: a sequence one base away is much more abundant. V is TRBV27 and J is TRBJ2-1; weak D call: TRBD1 (6 bases). Per the germline V gene, CDR1 is MNHEY and CDR2 is SMNVEV (reference sequence). V gave up 4 bases and J gave up 5 bases, with 15 bases separating them. The CDR3 consists of 15 residues. In DNA, the CDR3 is TGTGCCAGCAGTTGGACAGAGGTCCTTGACAATGAGCAGTTCTTC. The encoded protein is CASSWTEVLDNEQFF.

The CDR3 region has the DNA TGTGCCAGCAGTTCGACTAGCGGGGGTTACAATGAGCAGTTCTTC. Its protein product is CASSSTSGGYNEQFF. The chain links TRBV6-5 to TRBJ2-1; 12 bases map to TRBD2. Germline CDR1 and CDR2: MNHEY and SVGAGI. The CDR3 has 15 amino acids. With V trimmed by 4 bases and J by 4 bases, 2 bases remained unmatched.